The clone carrying this T cell receptor (beta chain) was recorded once. Its antigen is not known. This table comes from immunoSEQ multiplex PCR, and its TCRdb copy is limited to in-frame clones, with some not included. This table has about 140,000 clones, approximately 92% appearing once. These data are taken from a study of T cell responses to AZD1222 COVID-19 vaccine. Overall study findings and caveats: The study found Spike-specific TCR breadth and depth rose after two AZD1222 doses.

This CDR3 is built from 18 residues. Per germline, CDR1 LGHDT and CDR2 YNNKEL (reference sequence). V shed 2 bases, J shed 4 bases, and the junction held 12 bases outside the gene matches. J is TRBJ1-3 and V is TRBV3-1 (or the pseudogene TRBV3-2); TRBD1 agrees at 9 bases. The origin of this receptor is an adult in good health. Here the sequenced sample was peripheral blood, taken on day 0 of AZD1222 vaccination. The CDR3 loop is CASSQFPRGTGPGNTIYF. CDR3 sequence (DNA): TGTGCCAGCAGCCAATTCCCGCGGGGGACAGGGCCCGGAAACACCATATATTTT.